The entry below gives a single T cell receptor (beta chain) sequence along with its context. Its antigen is unidentified. V lost 1 base and J lost 5, with 14 bases in between. Germline CDR1 is SQVTM and CDR2 is ANQGSEA. The CDR3 covers 14 residues. The data belong to a study of shared clonotypes between healthy human individuals. General study findings and limits: A few donors had roughly 5.2% of their naive CD4 clonotypes in common. Compared with clonotypes that all four donors shared, non-shared clonotypes had lower generation probabilities. Naive subsets generally had larger estimated richness than memory subsets.

Cells designated naive CD8 were CD45RO-negative and were positively selected for CCR7, with terminally differentiated effector memory CD45RA+ cells excluded. Profiling relied on immunoSEQ multiplex PCR, and the TCRdb table lists in-frame clones only, not all of them. This table holds 1.5 million to 2.5 million clones, 85% to 95% found once. The chain links TRBV29-1 to TRBJ1-1; D perhaps matches TRBD1 (5 bases). The source is a man aged 18 to 29 in good health. Input material: naive CD8+ T cells sorted from blood. The chain's CDR3 is CSVEVEEGFTEAFF. The CDR3 coding sequence is TGCAGCGTTGAAGTCGAGGAGGGGTTTACTGAAGCTTTCTTT.